What follows describes a single T cell receptor (beta chain). A few counts support this clone. Its antigen is currently not known. There are no base qualities to consult, and no much larger clone falls within one base. CDR1 MDHEN and CDR2 SYDVKM were looked up in the germline V gene. There are 14 amino acids in the CDR3, from cysteine to phenylalanine inclusive. Of the read, only the CDR3 DNA is kept; its 42 bases are in frame from base 1. V is shortened by 10 bases, J by 6 bases, and the region joining them spans 22 bases. This record comes from a study of control samples from healthy donors and cancer patients (dated by TCRdb to the early 2020s). Library method: the immunoSEQ multiplex PCR assay. TCRdb provides this immuneACCESS table in a form limited to in-frame rearrangements. Some clones are lacking; in checked studies, under half of them reflect an unresolved V gene, and why the rest are absent is not known. In this sample the table shows more than 85,000 clones, 88% of which occur a single time. The top ten hold roughly 4% of the sample.

This TCR was recovered from a woman aged 55-75 years with lung cancer. The sequence joins TRBV28 to TRBJ2-7; the D gene is perhaps TRBD2, on 6 matching bases. The sequencing sample was made of PBMCs. The nucleotide sequence reads TGTGCCACCCTAGTCGGGACTGTCTCTCGCGAGCAGTACTTC. Translated, it reads CATLVGTVSREQYF. The entire variable domain, with the stretches around the CDR3 drawn from the reference TRBV28 and TRBJ2-7 proteins, is DVKVTQSSRYLVKRTGEKVFLECVQDMDHENMFWYRQDPGLGLRLIYFSYDVKMKEKGDIPEGYSVSREKKERFSLILESASTNQTSMYLCATLVGTVSREQYFGPGTRLTVT.